The rows below give T cell receptor beta chains drawn from one sample of a study of CD8+ T cells in alopecia areata. Repertoires were generated with immunoSEQ multiplex PCR, while TCRdb's copy carries only in-frame clones and drops some. The sample contains around 270,000 clones, 58% of which appear only once. Sequenced here: CD4+ T cells sorted from blood, sampled at week 24, from a patient treated with tofacitinib. The receptors come from a human donor with alopecia areata. Both conserved end residues are part of each CDR3.

cdr3_length: 15
v_call: TRBV6-5
cdr3_aa: CASRDRGIGPYEQYF

cdr3_length: 13
v_call: TRBV29-1
cdr3_aa: CSVGVDGNTEAFF

cdr3_length: 15
v_call: TRBV9
cdr3_aa: CASSVGGRGNQPQHF

cdr3_length: 15
v_call: TRBV5-6
cdr3_aa: CASSLPITGANVLTF

cdr3_length: 15
v_call: TRBV30
cdr3_aa: CAWSVDWTATDTQYF

cdr3_length: 13
v_call: TRBV6-5
cdr3_aa: CASSYSLGNEQFF

cdr3_length: 13
v_call: TRBV6-5
cdr3_aa: CASSYDHNTEAFF

cdr3_length: 14
v_call: TRBV29-1
cdr3_aa: CSATLAGGVGEQFF

cdr3_length: 13
v_call: TRBV29-1
cdr3_aa: CSVERKIIPEAFF

cdr3_length: 16
v_call: TRBV28
cdr3_aa: CASSAPQRVSTDTQYF

cdr3_length: 15
v_call: TRBV2
cdr3_aa: CARNARTVLGETQYF

cdr3_length: 17
v_call: TRBV7-9
cdr3_aa: CASSLWTGGRTNEKLFF

cdr3_length: 16
v_call: TRBV11-2
cdr3_aa: CASSLDGSLAGTEAFF

cdr3_length: 12
v_call: TRBV4-3
cdr3_aa: CASSRGGYEQYF

cdr3_length: 14
v_call: TRBV27
cdr3_aa: CASSLSWREYEQYF

cdr3_length: 14
v_call: TRBV29-1
cdr3_aa: CSVDGSGVSYEQYF

cdr3_length: 14
v_call: TRBV7-9
cdr3_aa: CASSSPRGSYEQYF

cdr3_length: 12
v_call: TRBV30
cdr3_aa: CAWSLQGYEQYF

cdr3_length: 14
v_call: TRBV27
cdr3_aa: CASSLSTAYNEQFF

cdr3_length: 17
v_call: TRBV23-1
cdr3_aa: CASSPGREGMKTDTQYF

cdr3_length: 13
v_call: TRBV25-1
cdr3_aa: CASSEPGQETQYF

cdr3_length: 15
v_call: TRBV6-5
cdr3_aa: CASIARGGSTDTQYF

cdr3_length: 14
v_call: TRBV2
cdr3_aa: CASRVPASNQPQHF

cdr3_length: 16
v_call: TRBV18
cdr3_aa: CASSRDWEPNTDTQYF

cdr3_length: 13
v_call: TRBV10-3
cdr3_aa: CAISGTGPYEQYF

cdr3_length: 14
v_call: TRBV7-2
cdr3_aa: CASSSMKGIHEQYF

cdr3_length: 13
v_call: TRBV9
cdr3_aa: CASTSGSWGAAFF

cdr3_length: 15
v_call: TRBV6-1
cdr3_aa: CASSPSPTGSSGYTF

cdr3_length: 13
v_call: TRBV30
cdr3_aa: CAWTRVDQETQYF

cdr3_length: 14
v_call: TRBV9
cdr3_aa: CASSADSWGETQYF

cdr3_length: 12
v_call: TRBV29-1
cdr3_aa: CSARQGNTEAFF

cdr3_length: 13
v_call: TRBV11-3
cdr3_aa: CASSLEGTDTQYF

cdr3_length: 13
v_call: TRBV2
cdr3_aa: CASIPGGYSGYTF

cdr3_length: 15
v_call: TRBV30
cdr3_aa: CAWRDGTYTYNEQFF

cdr3_length: 14
v_call: TRBV2
cdr3_aa: CASSVGTLSETQYF

cdr3_length: 15
v_call: TRBV7-3
cdr3_aa: CASTSQGLTAYEQYF

cdr3_length: 14
v_call: TRBV6-5
cdr3_aa: CASLEGAGANVLTF

cdr3_length: 13
v_call: TRBV6-6
cdr3_aa: CASSPAPRAEQYF